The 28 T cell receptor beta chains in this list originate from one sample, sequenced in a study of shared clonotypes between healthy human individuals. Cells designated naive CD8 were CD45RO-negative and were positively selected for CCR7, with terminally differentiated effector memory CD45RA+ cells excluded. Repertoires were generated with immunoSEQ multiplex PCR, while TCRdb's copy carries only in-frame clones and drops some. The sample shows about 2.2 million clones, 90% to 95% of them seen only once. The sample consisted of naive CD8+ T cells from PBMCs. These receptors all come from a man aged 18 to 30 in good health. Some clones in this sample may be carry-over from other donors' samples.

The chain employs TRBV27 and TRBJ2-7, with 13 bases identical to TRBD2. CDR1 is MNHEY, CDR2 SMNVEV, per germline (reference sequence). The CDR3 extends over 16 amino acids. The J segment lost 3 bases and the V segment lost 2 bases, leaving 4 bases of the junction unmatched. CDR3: CASSLILAGGDYEQYF. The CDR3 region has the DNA TGTGCCAGCAGTTTAATACTAGCGGGAGGGGACTACGAGCAGTACTTC.

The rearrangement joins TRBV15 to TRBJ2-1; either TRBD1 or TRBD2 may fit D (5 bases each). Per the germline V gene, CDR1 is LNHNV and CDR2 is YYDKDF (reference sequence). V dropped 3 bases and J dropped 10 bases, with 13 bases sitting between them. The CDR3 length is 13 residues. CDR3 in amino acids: CATSRGDWGEQFF. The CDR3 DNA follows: TGTGCCACCAGCAGGGGAGACTGGGGGGAGCAGTTCTTC.

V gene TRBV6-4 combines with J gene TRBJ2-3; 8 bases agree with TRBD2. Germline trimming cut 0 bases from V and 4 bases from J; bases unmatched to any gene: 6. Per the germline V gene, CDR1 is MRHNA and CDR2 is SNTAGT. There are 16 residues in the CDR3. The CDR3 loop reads CASSDSRREVADTQYF. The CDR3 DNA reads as TGTGCCAGCAGTGACTCGAGGCGGGAGGTCGCAGATACGCAGTATTTT.

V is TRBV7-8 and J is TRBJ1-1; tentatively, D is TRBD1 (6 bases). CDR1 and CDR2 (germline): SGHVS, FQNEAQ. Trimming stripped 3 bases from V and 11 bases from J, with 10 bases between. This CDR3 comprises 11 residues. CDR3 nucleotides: TGTGCCAGCAGCTTGGGGGCGGGGGCTTTCTTT. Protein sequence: CASSLGAGAFF. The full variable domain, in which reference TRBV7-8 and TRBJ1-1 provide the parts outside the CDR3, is GAGVSQSPRYKVAKRGQDVALRCDPISGHVSLFWYQQALGQGPEFLTYFQNEAQLDKSGLPSDRFFAERPEGSVSTLKIQRTQQEDSAVYLCASSLGAGAFFGQGTRLTVV.

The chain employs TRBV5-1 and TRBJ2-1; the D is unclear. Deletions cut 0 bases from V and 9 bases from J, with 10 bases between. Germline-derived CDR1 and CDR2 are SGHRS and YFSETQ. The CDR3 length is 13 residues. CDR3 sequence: CASSLDAAIEQFF. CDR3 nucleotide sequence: TGCGCCAGCAGCTTGGATGCGGCCATTGAGCAGTTCTTC.

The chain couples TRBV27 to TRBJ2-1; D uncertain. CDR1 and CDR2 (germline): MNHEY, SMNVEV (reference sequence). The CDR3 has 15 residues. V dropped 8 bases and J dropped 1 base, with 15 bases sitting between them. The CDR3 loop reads CASGSGLGSYNEQFF. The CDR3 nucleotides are TGTGCCAGCGGGTCGGGTTTAGGTTCCTACAATGAGCAGTTCTTC.

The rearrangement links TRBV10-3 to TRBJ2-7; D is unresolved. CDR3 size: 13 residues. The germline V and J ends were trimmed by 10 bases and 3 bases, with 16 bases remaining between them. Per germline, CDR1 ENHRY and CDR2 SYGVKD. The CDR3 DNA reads TGTGCCACAACGGGCGCACCTAGCTACGAGCAGTACTTC. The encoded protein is CATTGAPSYEQYF.

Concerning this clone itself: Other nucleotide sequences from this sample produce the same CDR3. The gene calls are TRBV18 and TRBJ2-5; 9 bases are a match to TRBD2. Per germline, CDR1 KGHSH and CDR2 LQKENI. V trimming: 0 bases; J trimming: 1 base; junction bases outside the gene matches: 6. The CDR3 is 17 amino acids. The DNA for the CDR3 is TGTGCCAGCTCACCACCTAGGCTAGCGGGACTCCAAGAGACCCAGTACTTC. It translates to CASSPPRLAGLQETQYF.

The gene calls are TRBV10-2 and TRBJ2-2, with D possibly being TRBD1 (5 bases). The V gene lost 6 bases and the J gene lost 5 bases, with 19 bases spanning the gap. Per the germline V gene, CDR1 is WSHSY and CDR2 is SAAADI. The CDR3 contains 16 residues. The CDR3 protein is CASSRVGNVDTGELFF. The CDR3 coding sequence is TGCGCCAGCAGCAGGGTAGGCAACGTGGATACCGGGGAGCTGTTTTTT.

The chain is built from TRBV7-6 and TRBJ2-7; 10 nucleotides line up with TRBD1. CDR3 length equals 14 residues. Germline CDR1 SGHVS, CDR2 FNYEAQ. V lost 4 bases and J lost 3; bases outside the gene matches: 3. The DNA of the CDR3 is TGTGCCAGCAGCTACCGGGACAGGGGCTACGAGCAGTACTTC. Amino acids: CASSYRDRGYEQYF.

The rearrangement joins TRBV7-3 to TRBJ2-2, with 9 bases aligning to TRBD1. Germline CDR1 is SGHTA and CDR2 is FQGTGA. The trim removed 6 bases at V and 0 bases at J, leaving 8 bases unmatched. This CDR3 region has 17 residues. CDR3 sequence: CASRSTGGVANTGELFF. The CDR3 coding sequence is TGTGCCAGCAGGTCGACAGGGGGAGTCGCGAACACCGGGGAGCTGTTTTTT.

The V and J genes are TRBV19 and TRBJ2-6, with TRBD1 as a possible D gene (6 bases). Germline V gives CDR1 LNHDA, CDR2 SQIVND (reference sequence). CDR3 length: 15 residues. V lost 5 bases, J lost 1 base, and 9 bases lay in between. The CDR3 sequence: CASSPTGSGANVLTF. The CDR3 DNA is TGTGCCAGTAGTCCTACAGGGTCTGGGGCCAACGTCCTGACTTTC.

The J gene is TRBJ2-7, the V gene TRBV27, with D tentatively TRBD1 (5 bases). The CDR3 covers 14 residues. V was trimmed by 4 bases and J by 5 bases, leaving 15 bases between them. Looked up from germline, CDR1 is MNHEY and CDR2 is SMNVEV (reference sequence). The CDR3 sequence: CASSSRQGIHEQYF. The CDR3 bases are TGTGCCAGCAGTTCCAGGCAGGGTATTCACGAGCAGTACTTC.

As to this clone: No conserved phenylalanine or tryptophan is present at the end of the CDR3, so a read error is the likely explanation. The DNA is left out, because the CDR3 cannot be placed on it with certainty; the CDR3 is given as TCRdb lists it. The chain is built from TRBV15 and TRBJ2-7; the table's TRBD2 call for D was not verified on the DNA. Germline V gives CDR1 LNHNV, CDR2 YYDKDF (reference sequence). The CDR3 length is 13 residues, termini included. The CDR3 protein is CATSRDLAGISLL.

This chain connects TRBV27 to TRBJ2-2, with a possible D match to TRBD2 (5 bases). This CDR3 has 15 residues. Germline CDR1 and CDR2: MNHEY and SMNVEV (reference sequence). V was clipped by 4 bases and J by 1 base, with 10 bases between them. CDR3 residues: CASSSPGLNTGELFF. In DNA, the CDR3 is TGTGCCAGCAGTTCACCGGGATTGAACACCGGGGAGCTGTTTTTT.

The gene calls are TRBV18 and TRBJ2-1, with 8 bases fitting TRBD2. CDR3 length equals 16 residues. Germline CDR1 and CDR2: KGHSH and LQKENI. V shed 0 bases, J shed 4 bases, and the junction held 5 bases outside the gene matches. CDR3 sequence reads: CASSPPIASGYNEQFF. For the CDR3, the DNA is TGTGCCAGCTCACCACCGATTGCTAGCGGGTACAATGAGCAGTTCTTC.

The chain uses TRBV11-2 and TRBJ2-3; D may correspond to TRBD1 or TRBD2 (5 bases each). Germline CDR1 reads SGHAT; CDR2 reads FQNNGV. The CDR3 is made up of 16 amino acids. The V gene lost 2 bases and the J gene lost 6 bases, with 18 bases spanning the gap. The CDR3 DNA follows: TGTGCCAGCAGCTTAAGGCTCGGGGCAGGGATGGATACGCAGTATTTT. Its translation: CASSLRLGAGMDTQYF.

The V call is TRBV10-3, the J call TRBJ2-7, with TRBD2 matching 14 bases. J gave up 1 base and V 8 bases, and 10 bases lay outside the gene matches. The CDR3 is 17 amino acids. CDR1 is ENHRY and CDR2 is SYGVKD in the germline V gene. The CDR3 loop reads CAIRTGLAGAGSYEQYF. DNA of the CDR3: TGTGCCATCCGAACGGGACTAGCGGGAGCTGGGTCCTACGAGCAGTACTTC.

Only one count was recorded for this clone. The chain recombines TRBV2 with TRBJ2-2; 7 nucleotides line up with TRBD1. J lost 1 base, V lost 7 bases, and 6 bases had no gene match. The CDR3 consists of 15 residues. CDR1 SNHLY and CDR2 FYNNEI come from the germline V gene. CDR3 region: CASIPGTENTGELFF. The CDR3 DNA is TGTGCCAGCATTCCCGGGACAGAGAACACCGGGGAGCTGTTTTTT.

This chain's CDR3 is CASRGPNYGYTF. For the CDR3, the DNA is TGTGCCAGTAGGGGGCCGAACTATGGCTACACCTTC. The V and J genes are TRBV19 and TRBJ1-2, with TRBD1 as a possible D gene (5 bases). Germline values: CDR1 LNHDA, CDR2 SQIVND (reference sequence). The CDR3 runs to 12 residues. The V end was cut by 6 bases, the J end by 2 bases, with 7 bases between.

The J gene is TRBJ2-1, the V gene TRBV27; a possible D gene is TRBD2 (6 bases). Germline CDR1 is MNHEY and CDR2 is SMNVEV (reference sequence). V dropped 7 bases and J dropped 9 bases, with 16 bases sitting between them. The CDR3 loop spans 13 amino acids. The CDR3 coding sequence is TGTGCCAGCAACCCCGGGAGTGGGGTTGAGCAGTTCTTC. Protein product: CASNPGSGVEQFF.

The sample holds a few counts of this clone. The CDR3 spells CASERAGELFF. In DNA, the CDR3 is TGTGCCAGCGAGAGGGCCGGGGAGCTGTTTTTT. The genes are TRBV27 and TRBJ2-2; maybe TRBD2 (5 bases). The CDR3 has 11 residues. Germline CDR1 is MNHEY and CDR2 is SMNVEV (reference sequence). The V end was cut by 8 bases, the J end by 6 bases, with 7 bases between.

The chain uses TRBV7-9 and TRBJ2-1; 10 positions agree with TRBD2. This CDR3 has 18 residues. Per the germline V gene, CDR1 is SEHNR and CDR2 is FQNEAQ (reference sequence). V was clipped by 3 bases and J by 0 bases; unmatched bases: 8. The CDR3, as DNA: TGTGCCAGCAGCTTGGAAGGACTAGCGGACGTCTCCTACAATGAGCAGTTCTTC. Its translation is CASSLEGLADVSYNEQFF.

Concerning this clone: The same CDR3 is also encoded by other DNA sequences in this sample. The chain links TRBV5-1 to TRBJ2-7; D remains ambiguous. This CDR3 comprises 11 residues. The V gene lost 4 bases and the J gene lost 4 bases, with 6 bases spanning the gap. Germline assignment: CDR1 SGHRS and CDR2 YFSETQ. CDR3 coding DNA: TGCGCCAGCAGCCTAGGTTACGAGCAGTACTTC. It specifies CASSLGYEQYF.

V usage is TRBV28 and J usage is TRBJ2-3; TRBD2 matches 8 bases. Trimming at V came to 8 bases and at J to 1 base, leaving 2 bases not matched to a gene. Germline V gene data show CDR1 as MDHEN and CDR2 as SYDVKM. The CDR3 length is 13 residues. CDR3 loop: CASGGRRTDTQYF. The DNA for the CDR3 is TGTGCCAGCGGCGGGAGGCGCACAGATACGCAGTATTTT.

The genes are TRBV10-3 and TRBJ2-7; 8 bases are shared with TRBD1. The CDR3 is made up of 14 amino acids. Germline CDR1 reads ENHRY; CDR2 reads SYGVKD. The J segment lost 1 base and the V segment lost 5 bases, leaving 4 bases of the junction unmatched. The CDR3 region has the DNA TGTGCCATCAGTCCCCGGGACAGGTCCTACGAGCAGTACTTC. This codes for CAISPRDRSYEQYF.

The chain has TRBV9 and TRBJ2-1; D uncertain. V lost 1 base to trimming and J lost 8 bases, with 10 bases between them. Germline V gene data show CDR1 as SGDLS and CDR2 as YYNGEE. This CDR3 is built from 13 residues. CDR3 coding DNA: TGTGCCAGCAGCGTACTACCCGGTGATGAGCAGTTCTTC. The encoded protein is CASSVLPGDEQFF.

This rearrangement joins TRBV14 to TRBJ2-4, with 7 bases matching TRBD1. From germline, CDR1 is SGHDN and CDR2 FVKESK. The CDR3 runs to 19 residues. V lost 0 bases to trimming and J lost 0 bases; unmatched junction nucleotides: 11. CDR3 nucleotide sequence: TGTGCCAGCAGCCAAGATACCCACGACAGGGTACTAGCCAAAAACATTCAGTACTTC. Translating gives CASSQDTHDRVLAKNIQYF.